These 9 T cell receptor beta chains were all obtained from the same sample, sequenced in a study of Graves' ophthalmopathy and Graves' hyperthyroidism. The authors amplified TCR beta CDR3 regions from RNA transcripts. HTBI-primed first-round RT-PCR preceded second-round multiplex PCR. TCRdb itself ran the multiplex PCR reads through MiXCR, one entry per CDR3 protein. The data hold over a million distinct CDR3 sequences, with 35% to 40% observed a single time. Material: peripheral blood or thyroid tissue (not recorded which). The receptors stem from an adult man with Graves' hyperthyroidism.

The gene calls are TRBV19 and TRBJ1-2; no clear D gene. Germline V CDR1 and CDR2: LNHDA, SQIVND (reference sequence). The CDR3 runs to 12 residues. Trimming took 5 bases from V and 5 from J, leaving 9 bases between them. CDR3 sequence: CASSAGWYGYTF. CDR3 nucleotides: TGTGCCAGTAGTGCAGGCTGGTATGGCTACACCTTC. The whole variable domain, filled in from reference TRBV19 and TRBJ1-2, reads DGGITQSPKYLFRKEGQNVTLSCEQNLNHDAMYWYRQDPGQGLRLIYYSQIVNDFQKGDIAEGYSVSREKKESFPLTVTSAQKNPTAFYLCASSAGWYGYTFGSGTRLTVV.

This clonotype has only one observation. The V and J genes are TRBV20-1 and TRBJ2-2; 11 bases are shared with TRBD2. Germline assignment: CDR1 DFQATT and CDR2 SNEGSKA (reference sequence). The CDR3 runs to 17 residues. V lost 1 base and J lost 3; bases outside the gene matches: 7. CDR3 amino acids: CSARAQTSGSYTGELFF. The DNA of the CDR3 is TGCAGTGCTAGAGCCCAAACTAGCGGGAGTTACACCGGGGAGCTGTTTTTT.

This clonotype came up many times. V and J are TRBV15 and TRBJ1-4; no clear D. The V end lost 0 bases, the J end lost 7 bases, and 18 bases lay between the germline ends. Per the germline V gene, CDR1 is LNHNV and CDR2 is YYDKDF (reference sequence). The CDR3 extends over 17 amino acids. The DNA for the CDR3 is TGTGCCACCAGCAGAGATTTTCTTGCGGGTTTCCCTGAAAAACTGTTTTTT. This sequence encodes CATSRDFLAGFPEKLFF.

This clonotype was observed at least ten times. The CDR3 is CASTARNTEAFF. The CDR3 nucleotides read TGTGCCAGCACCGCCCGGAACACTGAAGCTTTCTTT. This rearrangement joins TRBV7-9 to TRBJ1-1; D gene uncertain. Trimming took 7 bases from V and 1 from J, leaving 7 bases between them. In germline, CDR1 is SEHNR, CDR2 FQNEAQ (reference sequence). This CDR3 has 12 amino acids.

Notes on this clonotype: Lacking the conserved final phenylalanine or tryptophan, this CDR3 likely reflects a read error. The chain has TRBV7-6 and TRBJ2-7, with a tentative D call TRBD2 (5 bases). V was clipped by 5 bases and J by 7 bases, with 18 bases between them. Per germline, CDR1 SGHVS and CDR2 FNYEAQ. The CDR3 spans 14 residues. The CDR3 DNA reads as TGTGCCAGCAGCACCGGGCCTCACCCGGGGGAGCAGTACTCC. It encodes CASSTGPHPGEQYS.

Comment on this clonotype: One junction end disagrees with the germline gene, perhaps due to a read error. In nucleotides, the CDR3 is TGTAGTCCCGCGGGGGCGGACACCGGGGAGCTGTTTTTT. This gives the protein CSPAGADTGELFF. The chain joins TRBV20-1 to TRBJ2-2; tentative D call: TRBD2 (7 bases). This CDR3 contains 13 residues. From germline, CDR1 is DFQATT and CDR2 SNEGSKA (reference sequence).

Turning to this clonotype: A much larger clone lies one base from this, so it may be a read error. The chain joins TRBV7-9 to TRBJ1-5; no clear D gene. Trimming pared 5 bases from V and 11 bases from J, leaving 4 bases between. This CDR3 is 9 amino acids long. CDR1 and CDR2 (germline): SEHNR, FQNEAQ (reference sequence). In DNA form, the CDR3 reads TGTGCCAGCAGCGCTACCCAGCATTTT. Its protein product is CASSATQHF.

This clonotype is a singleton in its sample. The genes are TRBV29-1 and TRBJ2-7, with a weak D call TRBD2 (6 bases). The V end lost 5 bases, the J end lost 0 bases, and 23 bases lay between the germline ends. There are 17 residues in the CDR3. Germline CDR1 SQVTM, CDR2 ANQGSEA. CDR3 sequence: CSVRTTPGRRGSYEQYF. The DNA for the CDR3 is TGCAGCGTTCGCACAACTCCGGGACGGAGGGGCTCCTACGAGCAGTACTTC.

The chain's CDR3 is CASSGWTEGNYGYTF. In nucleotides, the CDR3 is TGTGCCAGCAGTGGATGGACAGAGGGTAACTATGGCTACACCTTC. The chain couples TRBV2 to TRBJ1-2; tentatively, D is TRBD1 (6 bases). V was clipped by 4 bases and J by 1 base, with 13 bases between them. CDR1 is SNHLY, CDR2 FYNNEI, per germline. The CDR3 is 15 residues long.